Presented here are 5 T cell receptor beta chains from one specimen sequenced in a study of cytomegalovirus exposure and HLA in healthy donors (dated by TCRdb to 2016 to 2017). Preparation of the library involved the immunoSEQ multiplex PCR assay. TCRdb holds this immuneACCESS table with in-frame rearrangements only. Some clones are missing; in checked studies, unresolved V genes explain under half, and the rest has no known cause. The sample has around 130,000 clones on record, approximately 89% of them singletons. 3% to 3.5% of the sample belongs to the ten largest clones. The sample comprised PBMCs. Source of these receptors: a young man in good health and CMV-seronegative.

This clone was counted a single time. The chain combines TRBV5-1 with TRBJ2-7, with 11 positions matching TRBD2. This CDR3 is 17 amino acids long. The V gene's germline CDR1 is SGHRS and CDR2 YFSETQ. V lost 3 bases, J lost 1 base, and 9 bases stayed unmatched. The CDR3 DNA reads as TGCGCCAGCAGCTCGGGGCCTAGCGGGGGGCCGTCCTACGAGCAGTACTTC. Amino acid sequence: CASSSGPSGGPSYEQYF.

In this sample, this clone turned up a few times. The chain couples TRBV2 to TRBJ1-5; TRBD1 is a possible D gene (5 bases). V was trimmed by 4 bases and J by 5 bases, leaving 15 bases between them. CDR1 SNHLY and CDR2 FYNNEI come from the germline V gene. This CDR3 spans 15 amino acids. This chain's CDR3 is CASSVDGQAYQPQHF. The CDR3, as DNA: TGTGCCAGCAGTGTGGATGGACAAGCCTATCAGCCCCAGCATTTT.

This CDR3 is CATSTETGGYTGELFF. CDR3 bases: TGTGCCACCAGCACAGAGACAGGGGGCTACACCGGGGAGCTGTTTTTT. This chain links TRBV15 with TRBJ2-2, with 10 bases lining up with TRBD1. With V trimmed by 4 bases and J by 3 bases, 5 bases remained unmatched. Germline CDR1 is LNHNV and CDR2 is YYDKDF (reference sequence). This CDR3 has 16 residues.

The chain joins TRBV2 to TRBJ2-5; D possibly corresponds to TRBD2 (5 bases). Trimming removed 4 bases at V and 1 base at J, with 13 bases between. The CDR3 sequence is 15 residues long. Germline V gives CDR1 SNHLY, CDR2 FYNNEI. The CDR3 reads CASSVREASQETQYF. CDR3 DNA sequence: TGTGCCAGCAGTGTGAGGGAAGCTTCCCAAGAGACCCAGTACTTC.

The chain has TRBV19 and TRBJ1-2; 9 nucleotides line up with TRBD1. J lost 4 bases, V lost 3 bases, and 3 bases had no gene match. The CDR3 length is 14 residues. The germline V gene has CDR1 LNHDA and CDR2 SQIVND (reference sequence). The CDR3: CASSISQGAYGYTF. Written as DNA, the CDR3 is TGTGCCAGTAGTATCTCACAGGGGGCCTATGGCTACACCTTC.